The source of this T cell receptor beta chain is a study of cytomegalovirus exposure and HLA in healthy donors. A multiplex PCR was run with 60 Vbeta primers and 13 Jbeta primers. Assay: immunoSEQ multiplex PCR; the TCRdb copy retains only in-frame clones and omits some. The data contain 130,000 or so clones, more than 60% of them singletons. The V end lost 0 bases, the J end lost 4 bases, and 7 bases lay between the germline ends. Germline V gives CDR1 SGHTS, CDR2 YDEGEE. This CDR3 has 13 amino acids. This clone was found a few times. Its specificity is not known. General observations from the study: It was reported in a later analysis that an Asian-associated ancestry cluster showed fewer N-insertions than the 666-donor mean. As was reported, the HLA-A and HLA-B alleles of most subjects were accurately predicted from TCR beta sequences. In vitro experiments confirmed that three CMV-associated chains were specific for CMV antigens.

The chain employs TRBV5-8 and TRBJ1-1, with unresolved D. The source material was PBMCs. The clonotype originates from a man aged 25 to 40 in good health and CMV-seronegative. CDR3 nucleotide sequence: TGTGCCAGCAGCTTGGAGCGTTTCACTGAAGCTTTCTTT. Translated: CASSLERFTEAFF.